This T cell receptor (beta chain) was recovered during a study of T cells after yellow fever vaccination. Whole-study results and caveats: Just a small share of clonotypes turned up in the CD4 compartment as well as the CD8 compartment.

Via MiXCR, TCRdb re-called the 5' RACE reads, giving one row per CDR3 protein. The table has some 200,000 distinct CDR3 sequences, less than 3.5% seen once. Germline CDR1 reads SGHDT; CDR2 reads YYEEEE. V was pared by 4 bases and J by 3 bases, with 11 bases between. The CDR3 is 13 residues long. To note about this clonotype: Its antigen is undetermined.

This rearrangement joins TRBV5-6 to TRBJ2-7; D not resolved. This specimen consisted of CD4+ T cells sorted from PBMCs, obtained 10 days after the yellow fever booster vaccination. This receptor was obtained from a man younger than 35 who received the YFV17D yellow fever vaccine. CDR3 nucleotides: TGTGCCAGCAGCCGGCGACTCATCTACGAGCAGTACGTC. This sequence encodes CASSRRLIYEQYV.